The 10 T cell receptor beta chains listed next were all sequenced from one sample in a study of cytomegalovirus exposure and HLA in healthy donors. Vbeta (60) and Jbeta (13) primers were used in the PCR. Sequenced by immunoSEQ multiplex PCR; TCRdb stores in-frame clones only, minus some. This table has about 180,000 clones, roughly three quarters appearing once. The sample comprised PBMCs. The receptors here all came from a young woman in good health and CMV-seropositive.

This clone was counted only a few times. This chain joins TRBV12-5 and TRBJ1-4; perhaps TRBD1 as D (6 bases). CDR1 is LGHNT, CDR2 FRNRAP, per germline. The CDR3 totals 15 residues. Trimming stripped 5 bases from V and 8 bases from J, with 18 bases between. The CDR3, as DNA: TGTGCTAGTGGTCCCCCCCCAGGGGCAGGGGAAAAACTGTTTTTT. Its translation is CASGPPPGAGEKLFF.

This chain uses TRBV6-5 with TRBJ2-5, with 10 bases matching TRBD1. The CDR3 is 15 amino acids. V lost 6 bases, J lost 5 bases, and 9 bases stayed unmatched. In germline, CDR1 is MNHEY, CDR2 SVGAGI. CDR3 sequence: CASSRLGQGRETQYF. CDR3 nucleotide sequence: TGTGCCAGCAGCCGGTTGGGACAGGGGAGGGAGACCCAGTACTTC.

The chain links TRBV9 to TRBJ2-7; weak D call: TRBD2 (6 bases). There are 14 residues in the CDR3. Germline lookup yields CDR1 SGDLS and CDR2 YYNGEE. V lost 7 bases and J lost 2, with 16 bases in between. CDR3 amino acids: CASSPGLPPYEQYF. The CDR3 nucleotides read TGTGCCAGCTCTCCGGGACTCCCTCCCTACGAGCAGTACTTC.

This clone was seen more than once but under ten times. The CDR3 DNA reads TGTGCCAGCAGCCAAGACAGGGAATGGGGGAAAGCTAACGAGCAGTACTTC. It translates to CASSQDREWGKANEQYF. The J gene is TRBJ2-7, the V gene TRBV11-2, with TRBD1 identical over 7 bases. This CDR3 contains 17 residues. Unmatched junction bases numbered 18, after V lost 5 bases and J lost 5 bases. Germline V lookup: CDR1 SGHAT, CDR2 FQNNGV.

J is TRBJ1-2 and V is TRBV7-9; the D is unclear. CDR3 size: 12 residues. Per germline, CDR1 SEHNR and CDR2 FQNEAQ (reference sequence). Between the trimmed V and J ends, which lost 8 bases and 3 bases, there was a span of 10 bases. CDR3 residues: CASSLSDYGYTF. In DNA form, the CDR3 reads TGTGCCAGCTCACTTTCGGACTATGGCTACACCTTC.

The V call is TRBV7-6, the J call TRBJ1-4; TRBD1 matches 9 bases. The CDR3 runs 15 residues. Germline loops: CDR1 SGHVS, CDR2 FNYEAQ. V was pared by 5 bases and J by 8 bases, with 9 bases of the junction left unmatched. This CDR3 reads CASSPGQGLYEKLFF. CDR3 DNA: TGTGCCAGCAGCCCGGGACAGGGCCTTTACGAAAAACTGTTTTTT.

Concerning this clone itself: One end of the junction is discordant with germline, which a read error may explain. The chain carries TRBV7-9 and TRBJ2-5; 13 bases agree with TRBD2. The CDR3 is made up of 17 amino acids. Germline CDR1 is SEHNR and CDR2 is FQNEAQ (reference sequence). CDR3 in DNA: TGTTCCAGCAGCCTACTAGCGGGGGGGCCTCATAGGGAGACCCAGTACTTC. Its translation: CSSSLLAGGPHRETQYF.

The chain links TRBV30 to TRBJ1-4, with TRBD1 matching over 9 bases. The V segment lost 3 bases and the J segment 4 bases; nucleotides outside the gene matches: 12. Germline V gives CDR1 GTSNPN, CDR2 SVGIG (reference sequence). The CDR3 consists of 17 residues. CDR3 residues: CAWRAGTGRRGNEKLFF. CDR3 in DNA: TGTGCCTGGAGAGCCGGGACAGGGCGACGTGGTAATGAAAAACTGTTTTTT.

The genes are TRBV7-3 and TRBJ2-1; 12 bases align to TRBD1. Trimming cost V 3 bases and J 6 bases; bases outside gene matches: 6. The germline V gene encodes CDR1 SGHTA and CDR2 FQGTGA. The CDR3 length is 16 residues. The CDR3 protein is CASSLGGQGAVNEQFF. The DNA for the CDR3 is TGTGCCAGCAGCTTGGGGGGACAGGGGGCTGTCAATGAGCAGTTCTTC.

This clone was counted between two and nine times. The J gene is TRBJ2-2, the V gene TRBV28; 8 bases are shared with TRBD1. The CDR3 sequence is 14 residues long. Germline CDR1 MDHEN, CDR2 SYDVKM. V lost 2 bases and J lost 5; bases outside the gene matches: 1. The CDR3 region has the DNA TGTGCCAGCAGTTTACGGACAGGGACCGGGGAGCTGTTTTTT. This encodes CASSLRTGTGELFF.